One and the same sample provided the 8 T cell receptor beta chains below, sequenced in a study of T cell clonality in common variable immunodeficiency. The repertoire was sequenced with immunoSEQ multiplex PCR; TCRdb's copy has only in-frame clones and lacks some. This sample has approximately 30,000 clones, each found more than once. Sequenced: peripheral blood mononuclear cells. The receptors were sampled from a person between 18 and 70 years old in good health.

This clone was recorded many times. The CDR3 loop reads CASSGSGRNTQYF. Partial CDR3 DNA: TGTGCCAGCAGTGGGAGCGGGAGAAATACG. The V and J genes are TRBV2 and TRBJ2-3; 8 bases match TRBD2. The read terminates 3 residues ahead of where the CDR3 ends, so the germline J gene completes it. V gave up 4 bases and J gave up 7 bases; unmatched junction bases: 4. This CDR3 region has 13 residues. Germline V gene sequence: CDR1 SNHLY, CDR2 FYNNEI.

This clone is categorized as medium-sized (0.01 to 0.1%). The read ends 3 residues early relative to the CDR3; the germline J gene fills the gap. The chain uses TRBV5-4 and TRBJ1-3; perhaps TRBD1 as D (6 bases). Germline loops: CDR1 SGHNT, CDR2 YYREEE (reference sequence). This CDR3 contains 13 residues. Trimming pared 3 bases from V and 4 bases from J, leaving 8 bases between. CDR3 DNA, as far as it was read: TGTGCCAGCAGCTCAACAGGGGGAAACACC. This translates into CASSSTGGNT. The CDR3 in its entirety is CASSSTGGNTIYF.

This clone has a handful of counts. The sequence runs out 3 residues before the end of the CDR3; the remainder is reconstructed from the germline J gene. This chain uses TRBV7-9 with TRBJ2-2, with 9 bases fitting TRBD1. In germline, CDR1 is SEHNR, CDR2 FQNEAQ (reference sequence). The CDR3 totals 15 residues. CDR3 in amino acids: CASSPGTGSNEKLFF. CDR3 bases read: TGTGCCAGCAGCCCCGGGACAGGGTCAAATGAAAAG.

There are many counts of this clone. The DNA read from the CDR3 is TGTGCCAGCAGCTTAGGCAGGGGCTCGGGGGGC. It translates to CASSLGRGSGG. The full CDR3 is CASSLGRGSGGYTF. This chain uses TRBV13 with TRBJ1-2, with D maybe TRBD1 (6 bases). The sequenced fragment ends 3 residues before the CDR3 boundary, so the rest is inferred from the germline J gene. The germline CDR1 and CDR2 sequences are PRHDT and FYEKMQ (reference sequence). CDR3 size: 14 residues.

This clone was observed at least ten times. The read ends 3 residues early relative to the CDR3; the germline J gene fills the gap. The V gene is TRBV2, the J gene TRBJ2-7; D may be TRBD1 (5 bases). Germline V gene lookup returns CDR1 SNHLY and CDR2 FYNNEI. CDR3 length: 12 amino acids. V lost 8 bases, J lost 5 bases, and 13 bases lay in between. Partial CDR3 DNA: TGTGCCAGCTTCGAAGGGGTCAACGAG. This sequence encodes CASFEGVNE. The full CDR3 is CASFEGVNEQYF.

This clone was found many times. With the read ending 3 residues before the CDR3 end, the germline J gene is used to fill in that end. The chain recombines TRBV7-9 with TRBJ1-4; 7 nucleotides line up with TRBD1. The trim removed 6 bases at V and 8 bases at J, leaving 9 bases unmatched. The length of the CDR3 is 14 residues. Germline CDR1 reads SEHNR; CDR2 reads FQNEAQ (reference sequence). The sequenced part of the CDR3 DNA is TGTGCCAGCAGTCCACAGGGGATAGGGGAAAAA. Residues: CASSPQGIGEK. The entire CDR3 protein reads CASSPQGIGEKLFF.

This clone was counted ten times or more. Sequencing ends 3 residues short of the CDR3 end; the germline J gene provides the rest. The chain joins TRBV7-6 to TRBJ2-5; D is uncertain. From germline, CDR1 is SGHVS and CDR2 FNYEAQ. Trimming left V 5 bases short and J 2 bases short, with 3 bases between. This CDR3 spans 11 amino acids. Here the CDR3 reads CASSQQETQYF. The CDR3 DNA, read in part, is TGTGCCAGCAGCCAACAAGAGACC.

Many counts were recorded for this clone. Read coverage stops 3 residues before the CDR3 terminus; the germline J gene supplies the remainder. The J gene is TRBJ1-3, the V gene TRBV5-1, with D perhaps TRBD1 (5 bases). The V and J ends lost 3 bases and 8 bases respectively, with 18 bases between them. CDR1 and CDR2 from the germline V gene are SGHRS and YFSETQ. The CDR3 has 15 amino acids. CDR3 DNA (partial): TGCGCCAGCAGCTCGGGGGTTACGGATGGGGACACC. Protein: CASSSGVTDGDT. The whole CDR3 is CASSSGVTDGDTIYF. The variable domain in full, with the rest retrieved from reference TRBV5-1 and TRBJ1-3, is KAGVTQTPRYLIKTRGQQVTLSCSPISGHRSVSWYQQTPGQGLQFLFEYFSETQRNKGNFPGRFSGRQFSNSRSEMNVSTLELGDSALYLCASSSGVTDGDTIYFGEGSWLTVV.